Following are 18 T cell receptor beta chains from one sample sequenced in a study of memory CD4+ T cells and cytomegalovirus serostatus. The sort gate was single viable CD3+CD4+CD8-CD45RO+ cells for memory CD4+ T cells. Sequencing used immunoSEQ multiplex PCR; TCRdb keeps in-frame clones, though not all of them. The data contain around 45,000 clones, around 74% of them singletons. The sequenced material came from memory CD4+ T cells from blood. The receptors come from an adult in good health and CMV-seropositive.

The V call is TRBV28, the J call TRBJ1-2; no clear D gene. The V gene's germline CDR1 is MDHEN and CDR2 SYDVKM. The V end lost 6 bases, the J end lost 0 bases, and 11 bases lay between the germline ends. The length of the CDR3 is 14 residues. CDR3 region: CASSPVGANYGYTF. The CDR3, as DNA: TGTGCCAGCAGCCCGGTCGGGGCTAACTATGGCTACACCTTC.

The CDR3 loop is CASRIPGQASYEQYF. In nucleotides, the CDR3 is TGTGCCAGCAGGATACCGGGACAGGCAAGCTACGAGCAGTACTTC. The chain combines TRBV6-6 with TRBJ2-7; 8 nucleotides match TRBD1. The V and J ends lost 6 bases and 3 bases, in that order; junction bases with no gene match: 10. The germline gives CDR1 MNHNY, CDR2 SVGAGI (reference sequence). The CDR3 is 15 amino acids.

The rearrangement uses TRBV5-1 and TRBJ2-7; 9 positions agree with TRBD1. This CDR3 is 14 amino acids long. CDR1 is SGHRS and CDR2 is YFSETQ in the germline V gene. J lost 6 bases, V lost 0 bases, and 4 bases had no gene match. The CDR3 DNA reads as TGCGCCAGCAGCTTGGTGGGACAGGGATCCGAGCAGTACTTC. Residues: CASSLVGQGSEQYF.

The CDR3, as DNA: TGTGCCAGCAGCTGGGGACCTACCCGGAGGGATACGCAGTATTTT. Its protein is CASSWGPTRRDTQYF. This chain links TRBV5-6 with TRBJ2-3, with D perhaps being TRBD1 or TRBD2 (5 bases each). The V gene lost 3 bases and the J gene lost 6 bases, with 17 bases spanning the gap. Per germline, CDR1 SGHDT and CDR2 YYEEEE. The CDR3 has 15 amino acids.

The sample holds a few counts of this clone. The chain joins TRBV5-6 to TRBJ1-5; 9 bases are a match to TRBD1. The CDR3 is 15 residues long. Germline V CDR1 and CDR2: SGHDT, YYEEEE. V shed 4 bases and J 7 bases; nucleotides not matched to a gene: 9. The CDR3 nucleotides read TGTGCCAGCAGCACCGGGACAGGGTGGGACCAGCCCCAGCATTTT. Protein product: CASSTGTGWDQPQHF.

This chain uses TRBV9 with TRBJ2-3, with TRBD2 matching over 9 bases. Germline CDR1 is SGDLS and CDR2 is YYNGEE. The CDR3 has 14 amino acids. Trimming took 4 bases from V and 2 from J; bases not matched to a gene: 2. In DNA form, the CDR3 reads TGTGCCAGCAGCCGGACTAGCGACACAGATACGCAGTATTTT. Translation: CASSRTSDTDTQYF.

J is TRBJ1-2 and V is TRBV2; D is possibly TRBD1 (5 bases). V was clipped by 2 bases and J by 7 bases, with 17 bases between them. Germline CDR1 reads SNHLY; CDR2 reads FYNNEI. This CDR3 has 15 residues. CDR3 sequence: CASSEPYRVQGGYTF. In DNA, the CDR3 is TGTGCCAGCAGTGAACCCTATAGGGTTCAGGGTGGCTACACCTTC.

CDR3 sequence reads: CAIKGRNGYTF. CDR3 coding DNA: TGTGCCATCAAGGGACGGAATGGCTACACCTTC. The chain combines TRBV19 with TRBJ1-2; possible D gene TRBD1, 5 bases. The CDR3 is 11 amino acids. The germline V gene has CDR1 LNHDA and CDR2 SQIVND (reference sequence). V gave up 10 bases and J gave up 6 bases, with 12 bases separating them.

The V and J genes are TRBV6-1 and TRBJ1-2; 7 bases map to TRBD1. Germline V gives CDR1 MNHNS, CDR2 SASEGT. The CDR3 runs to 14 residues. J gave up 6 bases and V 0 bases, and 4 bases lay outside the gene matches. The CDR3 sequence is CASSEALRGDGYTF. CDR3 coding DNA: TGTGCCAGCAGTGAAGCGCTCAGGGGGGATGGCTACACCTTC.

The gene calls are TRBV28 and TRBJ2-5, with D possibly being TRBD2 (5 bases). V shed 7 bases and J shed 5 bases, with 20 bases lying between them. The CDR3 is made up of 15 amino acids. Germline loops: CDR1 MDHEN, CDR2 SYDVKM. This CDR3 reads CASTQGRVRAETQYF. As DNA, the CDR3 is TGTGCCAGCACCCAAGGGCGAGTGAGGGCCGAGACCCAGTACTTC. The entire variable domain, with the rest obtained from reference TRBV28 and TRBJ2-5, is as follows: DVKVTQSSRYLVKRTGEKVFLECVQDMDHENMFWYRQDPGLGLRLIYFSYDVKMKEKGDIPEGYSVSREKKERFSLILESASTNQTSMYLCASTQGRVRAETQYFGPGTRLLVL.

V gene TRBV7-2 combines with J gene TRBJ1-2; D is possibly TRBD1 (6 bases). CDR3 length equals 16 residues. V was cut by 6 bases and J by 4 bases, with 21 bases left in between. The germline gives CDR1 SGHTA, CDR2 FQGNSA. CDR3 nucleotides: TGTGCCAGCAGTCAACAGGGTAGGGGGGTCGGCTATGGCTACACCTTC. Its translation: CASSQQGRGVGYGYTF.

The rearrangement uses TRBV29-1 and TRBJ1-1, with D possibly matching TRBD1 (6 bases). This CDR3 is 10 amino acids long. Trimming removed 7 bases at V and 6 bases at J, with 9 bases between. Germline lookup yields CDR1 SQVTM and CDR2 ANQGSEA. In DNA form, the CDR3 reads TGCAGCGATGACAGGTCTGAAGCTTTCTTT. It is translated as CSDDRSEAFF.

This clone showed up just once. The rearrangement uses TRBV11-2 and TRBJ1-6; D may be TRBD1 (5 bases). This CDR3 has 15 amino acids. V gave up 1 base and J gave up 10 bases, with 14 bases separating them. The germline V gene has CDR1 SGHAT and CDR2 FQNNGV. The CDR3 sequence is CASSLVGGTGSPLHF. CDR3 in DNA: TGTGCCAGCAGCTTAGTTGGGGGAACTGGGTCACCCCTCCACTTT.

Remarks on this clone: The junction differs from germline at one of its ends, possibly a read error. The chain employs TRBV2 and TRBJ1-2, with 7 nucleotides matching TRBD1. The germline V gene encodes CDR1 SNHLY and CDR2 FYNNEI. The CDR3 loop spans 13 amino acids. This chain's CDR3 is CASRVGQSYDYTF. The DNA of the CDR3 is TGTGCCAGCAGGGTGGGACAGTCGTATGACTACACCTTC. The variable domain in full, completed from reference TRBV2 and TRBJ1-2, reads EPEVTQTPSHQVTQMGQEVILRCVPISNHLYFYWYRQILGQKVEFLVSFYNNEISEKSEIFDDQFSVERPDGSNFTLKIRSTKLEDSAMYFCASRVGQSYDYTFGSGTRLTVV.

This chain links TRBV6-1 with TRBJ2-7; D remains unclear. Between the trimmed V and J ends, which lost 0 bases and 2 bases, there was a span of 8 bases. The CDR3 sequence is 14 residues long. Germline V gene data show CDR1 as MNHNS and CDR2 as SASEGT. CDR3 protein: CASSEAWQTYEQYF. In DNA, the CDR3 is TGTGCCAGCAGTGAAGCTTGGCAGACCTACGAGCAGTACTTC.

In its sample, this clone was seen a few times. The rearrangement uses TRBV19 and TRBJ1-1; D ambiguous. CDR3 length: 15 residues. V lost 7 bases to trimming and J lost 1 base, with 16 bases between them. Per the germline V gene, CDR1 is LNHDA and CDR2 is SQIVND (reference sequence). CDR3 DNA: TGTGCCAGTACCCAAACAAGGGTAGGGAACACTGAAGCTTTCTTT. Protein sequence: CASTQTRVGNTEAFF.

This chain uses TRBV6-6 with TRBJ1-5, with unresolved D. CDR3 size: 13 residues. The V end was cut by 1 base, the J end by 5 bases, with 6 bases between. CDR1 is MNHNY and CDR2 is SVGAGI in the germline V gene (reference sequence). The CDR3 is CASSYFPDQPQHF. CDR3 bases: TGTGCCAGCAGTTACTTTCCGGATCAGCCCCAGCATTTT.

The table lists this clone with a few counts. This chain joins TRBV2 and TRBJ1-2; perhaps TRBD1 as D (5 bases). V shed 6 bases and J shed 4 bases, with 15 bases lying between them. In germline, CDR1 is SNHLY, CDR2 FYNNEI. The CDR3 is 14 residues long. CDR3 residues: CASRRGEAGYGYTF. Written as DNA, the CDR3 is TGTGCCAGCAGAAGAGGGGAGGCGGGCTATGGCTACACCTTC.